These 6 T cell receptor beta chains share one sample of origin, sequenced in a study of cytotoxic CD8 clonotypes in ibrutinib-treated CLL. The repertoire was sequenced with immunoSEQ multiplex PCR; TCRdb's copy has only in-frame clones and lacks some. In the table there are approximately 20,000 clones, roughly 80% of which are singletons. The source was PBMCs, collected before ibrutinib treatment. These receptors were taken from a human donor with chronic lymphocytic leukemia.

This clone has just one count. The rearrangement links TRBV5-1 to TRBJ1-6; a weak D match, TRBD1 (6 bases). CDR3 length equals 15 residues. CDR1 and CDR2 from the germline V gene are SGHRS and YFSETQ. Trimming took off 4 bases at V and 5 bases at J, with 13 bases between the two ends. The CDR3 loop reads CASSQGQGNNSPLHF. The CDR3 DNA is TGCGCCAGCAGCCAGGGGCAGGGGAATAATTCACCCCTCCACTTT.

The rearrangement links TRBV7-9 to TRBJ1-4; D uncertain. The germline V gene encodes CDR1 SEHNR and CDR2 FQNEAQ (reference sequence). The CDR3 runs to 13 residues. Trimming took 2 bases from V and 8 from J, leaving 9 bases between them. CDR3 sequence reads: CASSLPRREKLFF. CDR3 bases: TGTGCCAGCAGCTTACCCCGGAGGGAAAAACTGTTTTTT.

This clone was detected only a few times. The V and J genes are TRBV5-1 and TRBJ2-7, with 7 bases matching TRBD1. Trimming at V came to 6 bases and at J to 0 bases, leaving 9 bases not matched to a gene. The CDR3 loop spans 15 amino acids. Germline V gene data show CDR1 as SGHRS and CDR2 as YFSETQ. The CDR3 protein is CASNPRDSNSYEQYF. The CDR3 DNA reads TGCGCCAGCAATCCCCGGGACAGCAACTCCTACGAGCAGTACTTC.

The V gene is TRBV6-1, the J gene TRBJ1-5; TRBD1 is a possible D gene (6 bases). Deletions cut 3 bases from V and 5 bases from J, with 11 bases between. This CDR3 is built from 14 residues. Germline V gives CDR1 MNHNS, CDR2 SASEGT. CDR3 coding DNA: TGTGCCAGCAGTGACGGGACAAGAGATCAGCCCCAGCATTTT. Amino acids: CASSDGTRDQPQHF.

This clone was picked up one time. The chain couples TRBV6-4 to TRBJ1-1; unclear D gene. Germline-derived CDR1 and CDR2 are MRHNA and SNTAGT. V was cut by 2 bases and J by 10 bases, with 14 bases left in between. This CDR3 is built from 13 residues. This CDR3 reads CASSDNPGLGAFF. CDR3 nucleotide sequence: TGTGCCAGCAGTGACAACCCTGGGTTGGGAGCTTTCTTT.

CDR3 residues: CASSYGTGGGYGYTF. The CDR3 coding sequence is TGTGCCAGCAGCTATGGGACAGGGGGCGGGTATGGCTACACCTTC. V usage is TRBV7-9 and J usage is TRBJ1-2; 12 nucleotides line up with TRBD1. The germline V gene encodes CDR1 SEHNR and CDR2 FQNEAQ (reference sequence). Trimming cost V 4 bases and J 5 bases; bases outside gene matches: 5. The CDR3 totals 15 residues.